This T cell receptor beta chain derives from a study of CD8+CD57+ T cells in acquired aplastic anemia. TCR beta VDJ and CDR3 were profiled, and genomic DNA was the template. Each CDR3 protein gets one entry after TCRdb re-called the reads with MiXCR. The sample consists of 170,000 or so distinct CDR3 sequences, around 63% of them appearing once. Sequencing involved patients with CD8+CD57+ cell expansion previously shown by flow cytometry. The receptor's source is a human donor with aplastic anemia. The specimen sequenced was sorted CD4+, CD8+, or CD8+CD57+ T cells (not recorded which) from PBMCs.

This chain's CDR3 is CASSVRPDTF. The DNA for the CDR3 is TGTGCCAGCAGCGTAAGACCCGACACCTTC. The gene calls are TRBV9 and TRBJ1-2; no firm D call. CDR1 SGDLS and CDR2 YYNGEE come from the germline V gene. V shed 1 base and J shed 12 bases, with 7 bases lying between them. The CDR3 is 10 amino acids. The whole variable domain, filled in from reference TRBV9 and TRBJ1-2, reads DSGVTQTPKHLITATGQRVTLRCSPRSGDLSVYWYQQSLDQGLQFLIQYYNGEERAKGNILERFSAQQFPDLHSELNLSSLELGDSALYFCASSVRPDTFGSGTRLTVV.